This T cell receptor (beta chain) was captured by sequencing in a study of control samples from healthy donors and cancer patients. Germline-derived CDR1 and CDR2 are SGHRS and YFSETQ. The V end lost 4 bases, the J end lost 3 bases, and 13 bases lay between the germline ends. CDR3 size: 15 residues. Here immunoSEQ multiplex PCR was the method, and the copy in TCRdb shows in-frame clones only, minus some. The sample holds about 160,000 clones, roughly 90% seen once. This sequence originates from a man aged 25 to 40 in good health. Input material: blood. The chain carries TRBV5-1 and TRBJ2-2; perhaps TRBD2 as D (6 bases). CDR3: CASSPGRRDTGELFF. The DNA for the CDR3 is TGCGCCAGCAGCCCGGGACGGAGGGACACCGGGGAGCTGTTTTTT.